This T cell receptor beta chain was sequenced in a study of blood T cell repertoires in COVID-19. For the study at large: Samples of COVID-19 (acute and convalescent) were obtained from the United States, Italy and Spain. From T cells, B-cell-depleted T cells, or PBMCs came the material, which was cDNA or gDNA.

Patients in Seattle were enrolled during active infection, then followed longitudinally. Authors' data handling: Amplified reference gene primers provided the basis for estimating nucleated cell counts. Method: immunoSEQ multiplex PCR; TCRdb's copy keeps in-frame clones and lacks some. V and J calls and clone size come straight from that table; D and trimming were deduced from the DNA. The data contain 350,000 to 450,000 clones, 70% to 90% of them singletons. The V gene end was trimmed by 4 bases and the J gene end by 7 bases; junction bases not matched to a gene: 11. This CDR3 comprises 18 residues. Germline-derived CDR1 and CDR2 are MGHDK and SYGVNS.

The rearrangement links TRBV25-1 to TRBJ1-6; 12 bases align to TRBD1. This receptor was taken from an older woman with COVID-19, enrolled during active disease. The sequenced sample consisted of peripheral blood. The CDR3 protein is CASSAGTGGDSGNSPLHF. CDR3 bases: TGTGCCAGCAGTGCCGGGACAGGGGGCGATTCGGGGAATTCACCCCTCCACTTT.